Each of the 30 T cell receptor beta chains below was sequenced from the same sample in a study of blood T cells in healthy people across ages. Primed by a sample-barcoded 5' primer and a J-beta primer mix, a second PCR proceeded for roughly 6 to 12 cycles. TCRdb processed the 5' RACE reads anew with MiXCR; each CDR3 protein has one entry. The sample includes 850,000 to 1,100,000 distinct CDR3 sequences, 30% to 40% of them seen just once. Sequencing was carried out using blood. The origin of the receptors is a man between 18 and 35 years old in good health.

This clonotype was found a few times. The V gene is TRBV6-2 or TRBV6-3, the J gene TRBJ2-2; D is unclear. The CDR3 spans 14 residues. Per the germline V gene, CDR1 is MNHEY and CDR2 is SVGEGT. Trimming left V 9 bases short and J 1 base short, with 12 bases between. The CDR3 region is CASNPGRNTGELFF. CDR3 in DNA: TGTGCCAGTAATCCCGGCAGGAACACCGGGGAGCTGTTTTTT.

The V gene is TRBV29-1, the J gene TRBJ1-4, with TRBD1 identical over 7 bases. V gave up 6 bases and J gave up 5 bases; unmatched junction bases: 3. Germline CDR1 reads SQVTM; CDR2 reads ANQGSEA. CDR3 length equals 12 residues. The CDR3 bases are TGCAGCGTACAGGGGTACAATGAAAAACTGTTTTTT. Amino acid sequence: CSVQGYNEKLFF.

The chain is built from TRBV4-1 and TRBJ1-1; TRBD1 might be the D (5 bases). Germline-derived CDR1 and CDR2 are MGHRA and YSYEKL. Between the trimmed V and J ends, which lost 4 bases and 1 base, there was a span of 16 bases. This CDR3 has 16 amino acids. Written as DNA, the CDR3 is TGCGCCAGCAGCCCCGGGGTTTGGGGCGAGAACACTGAAGCTTTCTTT. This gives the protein CASSPGVWGENTEAFF.

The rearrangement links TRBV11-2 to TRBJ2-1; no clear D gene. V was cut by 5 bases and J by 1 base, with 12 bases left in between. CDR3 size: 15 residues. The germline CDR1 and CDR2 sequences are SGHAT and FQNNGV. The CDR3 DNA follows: TGTGCCAGCAGCCCCTTAGGGTTGTCCTACAATGAGCAGTTCTTC. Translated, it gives CASSPLGLSYNEQFF.

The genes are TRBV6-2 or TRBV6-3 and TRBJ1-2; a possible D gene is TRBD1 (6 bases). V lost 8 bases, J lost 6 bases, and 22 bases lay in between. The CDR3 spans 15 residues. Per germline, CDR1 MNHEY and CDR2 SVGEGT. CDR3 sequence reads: CASGAHREFVNGYTF. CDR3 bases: TGTGCCAGCGGAGCTCACAGGGAATTTGTAAATGGCTACACCTTC.

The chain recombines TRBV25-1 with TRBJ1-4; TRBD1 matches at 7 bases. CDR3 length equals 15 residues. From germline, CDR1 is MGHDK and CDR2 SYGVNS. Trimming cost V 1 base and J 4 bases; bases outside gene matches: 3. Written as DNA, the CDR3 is TGTGCCAGCAGTGAATTGGCAGGGGGTAATGAAAAACTGTTTTTT. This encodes CASSELAGGNEKLFF.

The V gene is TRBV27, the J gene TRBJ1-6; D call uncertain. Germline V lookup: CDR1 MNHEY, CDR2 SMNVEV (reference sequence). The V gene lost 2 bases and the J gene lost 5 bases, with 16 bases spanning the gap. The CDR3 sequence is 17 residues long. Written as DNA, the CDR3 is TGTGCCAGCAGTTTACACCCCCGACGGGGAGATAATTCACCCCTCCACTTT. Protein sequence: CASSLHPRRGDNSPLHF.

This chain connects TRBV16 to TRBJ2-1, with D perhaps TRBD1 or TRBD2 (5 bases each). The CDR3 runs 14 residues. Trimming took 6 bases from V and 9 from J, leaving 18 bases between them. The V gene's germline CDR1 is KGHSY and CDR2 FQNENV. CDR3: CASRRISGTGEQFF. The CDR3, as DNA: TGTGCCAGCAGACGAATCAGTGGGACGGGTGAGCAGTTCTTC.

The CDR3 loop is CASSGGQVRNEKLFF. The CDR3 region has the DNA TGTGCCAGCAGTGGCGGACAGGTCCGTAATGAAAAACTGTTTTTT. The V and J genes are TRBV2 and TRBJ1-4, with TRBD1 matching over 7 bases. The CDR3 is 15 residues long. V gave up 4 bases and J gave up 4 bases; unmatched junction bases: 6. CDR1 is SNHLY, CDR2 FYNNEI, per germline.

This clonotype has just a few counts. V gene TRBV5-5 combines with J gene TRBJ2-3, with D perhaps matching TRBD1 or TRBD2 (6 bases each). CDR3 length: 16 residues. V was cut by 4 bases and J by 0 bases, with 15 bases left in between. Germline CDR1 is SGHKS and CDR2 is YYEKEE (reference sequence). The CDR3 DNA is TGTGCCAGCAGCCGTGAAGGGGGGTCTAGCACAGATACGCAGTATTTT. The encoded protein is CASSREGGSSTDTQYF. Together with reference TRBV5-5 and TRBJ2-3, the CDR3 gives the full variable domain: DAGVTQSPTHLIKTRGQQVTLRCSPISGHKSVSWYQQVLGQGPQFIFQYYEKEERGRGNFPDRFSARQFPNYSSELNVNALLLGDSALYLCASSREGGSSTDTQYFGPGTRLTVL.

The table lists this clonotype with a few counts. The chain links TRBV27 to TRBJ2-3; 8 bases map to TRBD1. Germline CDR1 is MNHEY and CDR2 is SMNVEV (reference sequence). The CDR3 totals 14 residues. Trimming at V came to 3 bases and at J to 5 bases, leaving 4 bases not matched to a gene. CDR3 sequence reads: CASSFSQGGDTQYF. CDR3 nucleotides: TGTGCCAGCAGTTTTTCACAGGGGGGAGATACGCAGTATTTT.

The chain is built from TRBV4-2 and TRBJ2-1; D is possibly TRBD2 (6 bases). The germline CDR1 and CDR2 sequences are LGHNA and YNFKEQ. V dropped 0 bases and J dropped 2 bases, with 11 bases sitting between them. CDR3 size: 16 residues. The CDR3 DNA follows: TGTGCCAGCAGCCAAGAAGGTAGCGGACCCTACAATGAGCAGTTCTTC. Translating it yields CASSQEGSGPYNEQFF.

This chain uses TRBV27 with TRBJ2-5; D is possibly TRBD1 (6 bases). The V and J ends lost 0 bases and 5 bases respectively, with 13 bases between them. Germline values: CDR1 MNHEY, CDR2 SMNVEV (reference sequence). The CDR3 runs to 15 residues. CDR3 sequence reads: CASSLSDSEGETQYF. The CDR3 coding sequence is TGTGCCAGCAGTTTATCGGACAGTGAGGGGGAGACCCAGTACTTC.

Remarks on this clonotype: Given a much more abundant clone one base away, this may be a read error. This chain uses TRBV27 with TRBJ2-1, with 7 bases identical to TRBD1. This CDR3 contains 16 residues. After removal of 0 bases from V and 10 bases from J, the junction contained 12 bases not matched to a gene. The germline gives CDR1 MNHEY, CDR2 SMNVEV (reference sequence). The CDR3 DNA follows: TGTGCCAGCAGTTTATCGAAGGGGGCGGTCTCCTACGAGCAGTTCTTC. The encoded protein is CASSLSKGAVSYEQFF.

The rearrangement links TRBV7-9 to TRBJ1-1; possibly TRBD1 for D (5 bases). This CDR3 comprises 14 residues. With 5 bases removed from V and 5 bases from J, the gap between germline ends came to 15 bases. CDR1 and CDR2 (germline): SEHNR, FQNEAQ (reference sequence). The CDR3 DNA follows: TGTGCCAGCAGCCGGGACTTGAGTTGGACTGAAGCTTTCTTT. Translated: CASSRDLSWTEAFF.

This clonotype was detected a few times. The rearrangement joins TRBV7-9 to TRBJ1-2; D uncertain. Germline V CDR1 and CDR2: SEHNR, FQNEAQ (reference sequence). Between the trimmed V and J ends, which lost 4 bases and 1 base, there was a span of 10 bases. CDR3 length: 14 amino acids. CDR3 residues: CASSSRALNYGYTF. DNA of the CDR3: TGTGCCAGCAGCTCACGCGCACTTAACTATGGCTACACCTTC.

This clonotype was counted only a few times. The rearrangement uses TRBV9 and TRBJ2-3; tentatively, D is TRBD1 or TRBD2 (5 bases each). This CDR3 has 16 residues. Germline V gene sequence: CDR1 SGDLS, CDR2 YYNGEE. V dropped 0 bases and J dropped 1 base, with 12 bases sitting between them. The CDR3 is CASSVEDGAGTDTQYF. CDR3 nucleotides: TGTGCCAGCAGCGTAGAAGACGGGGCCGGCACAGATACGCAGTATTTT.

The CDR3 coding sequence is TGTGCCAGCACCCCCTTCGGGACTAGCGGTTCTAGCACAGATACGCAGTATTTT. Protein sequence: CASTPFGTSGSSTDTQYF. This chain joins TRBV2 and TRBJ2-3, with TRBD2 identical over 11 bases. Germline CDR1 SNHLY, CDR2 FYNNEI. The CDR3 spans 18 residues. V lost 7 bases and J lost 0; bases outside the gene matches: 12.

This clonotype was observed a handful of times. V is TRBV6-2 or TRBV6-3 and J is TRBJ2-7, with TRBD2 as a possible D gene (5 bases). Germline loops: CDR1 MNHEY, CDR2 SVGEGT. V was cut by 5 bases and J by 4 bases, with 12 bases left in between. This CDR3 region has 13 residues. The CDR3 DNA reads TGTGCCAGCAGTCCTCCTAGCCGGTACGAGCAGTACTTC. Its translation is CASSPPSRYEQYF.

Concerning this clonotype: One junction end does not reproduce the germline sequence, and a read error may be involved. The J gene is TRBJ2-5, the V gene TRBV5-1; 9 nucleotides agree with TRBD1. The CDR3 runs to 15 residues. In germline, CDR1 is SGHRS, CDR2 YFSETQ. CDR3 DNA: TGCGCCAGTAGCTTTTTGGACAGGGGCCAAGAGACCCAGTACTTC. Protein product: CASSFLDRGQETQYF.

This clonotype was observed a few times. CDR3 amino acids: CSARAGDTPLHF. The CDR3 DNA sequence: TGCAGTGCTAGAGCGGGGGACACACCCCTCCACTTT. The gene calls are TRBV20-1 and TRBJ1-6; D is perhaps TRBD1 (6 bases). The CDR3 loop spans 12 amino acids. From germline, CDR1 is DFQATT and CDR2 SNEGSKA (reference sequence). Trimming removed 1 base from V and 11 bases from J, with 9 bases in between.

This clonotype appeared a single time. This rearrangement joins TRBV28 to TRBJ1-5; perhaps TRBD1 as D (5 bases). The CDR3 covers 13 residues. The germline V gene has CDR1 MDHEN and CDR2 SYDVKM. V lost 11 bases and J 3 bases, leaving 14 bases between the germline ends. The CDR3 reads CAGIPGPNQPQHF. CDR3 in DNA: TGTGCCGGCATCCCGGGGCCCAATCAGCCCCAGCATTTT.

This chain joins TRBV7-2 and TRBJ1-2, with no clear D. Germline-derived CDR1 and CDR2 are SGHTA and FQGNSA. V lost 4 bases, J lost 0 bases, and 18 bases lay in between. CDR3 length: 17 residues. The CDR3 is CASSSITGTRANYGYTF. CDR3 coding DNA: TGTGCCAGCAGCTCCATAACTGGAACCCGAGCTAACTATGGCTACACCTTC.

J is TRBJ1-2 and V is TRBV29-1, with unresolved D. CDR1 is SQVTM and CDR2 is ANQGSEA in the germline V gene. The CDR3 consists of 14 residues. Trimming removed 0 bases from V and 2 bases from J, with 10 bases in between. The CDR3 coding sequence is TGCAGCGTTGAAGATGGTAGGGAAAACTATGGCTACACCTTC. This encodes CSVEDGRENYGYTF.

CDR3 protein: CASSQTKEPPQETQYF. The CDR3 coding sequence is TGTGCCAGCAGCCAAACGAAAGAACCACCCCAAGAGACCCAGTACTTC. This rearrangement joins TRBV7-9 to TRBJ2-7; D gene unclear. The end of the DNA is better explained by TRBJ2-5, so the J call may be wrong. The CDR3 is 16 residues long. Germline loops: CDR1 SEHNR, CDR2 FQNEAQ (reference sequence).

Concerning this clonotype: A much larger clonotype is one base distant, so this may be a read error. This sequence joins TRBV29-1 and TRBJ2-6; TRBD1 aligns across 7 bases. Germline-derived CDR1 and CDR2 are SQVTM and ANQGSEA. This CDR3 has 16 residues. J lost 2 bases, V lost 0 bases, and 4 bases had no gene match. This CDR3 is CSVEEKTGTGANVLTF. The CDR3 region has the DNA TGCAGCGTTGAAGAGAAGACAGGGACTGGGGCCAACGTCCTGACTTTC. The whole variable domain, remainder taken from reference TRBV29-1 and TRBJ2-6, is SAVISQKPSRDICQRGTSLTIQCQVDSQVTMMFWYRQQPGQSLTLIATANQGSEATYESGFVIDKFPISRPNLTFSTLTVSNMSPEDSSIYLCSVEEKTGTGANVLTFGAGSRLTVL.

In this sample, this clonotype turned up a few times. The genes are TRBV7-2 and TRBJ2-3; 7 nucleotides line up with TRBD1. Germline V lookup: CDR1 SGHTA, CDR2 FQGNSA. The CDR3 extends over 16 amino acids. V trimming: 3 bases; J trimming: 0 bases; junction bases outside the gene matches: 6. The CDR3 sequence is CASSFPRDSSTDTQYF. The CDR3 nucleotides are TGTGCCAGCAGCTTTCCCCGGGACAGCAGCACAGATACGCAGTATTTT.

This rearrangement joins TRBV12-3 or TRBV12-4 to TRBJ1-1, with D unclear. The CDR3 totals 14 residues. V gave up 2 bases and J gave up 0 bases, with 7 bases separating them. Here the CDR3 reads CASSLSSLNTEAFF. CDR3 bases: TGTGCCAGCAGTTTATCCAGCTTGAACACTGAAGCTTTCTTT.

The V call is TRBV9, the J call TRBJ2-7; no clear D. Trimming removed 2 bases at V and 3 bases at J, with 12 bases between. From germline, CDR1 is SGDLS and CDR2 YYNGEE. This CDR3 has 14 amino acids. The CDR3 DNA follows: TGTGCCAGCAGCGTGAACGACGGCCTCTACGAGCAGTACTTC. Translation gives CASSVNDGLYEQYF. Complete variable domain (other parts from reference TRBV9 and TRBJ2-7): DSGVTQTPKHLITATGQRVTLRCSPRSGDLSVYWYQQSLDQGLQFLIQYYNGEERAKGNILERFSAQQFPDLHSELNLSSLELGDSALYFCASSVNDGLYEQYFGPGTRLTVT.

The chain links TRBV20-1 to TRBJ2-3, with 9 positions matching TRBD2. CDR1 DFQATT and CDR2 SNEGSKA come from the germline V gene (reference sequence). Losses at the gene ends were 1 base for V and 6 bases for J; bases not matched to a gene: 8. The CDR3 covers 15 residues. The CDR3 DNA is TGCAGTGCTAGAGTGTTGCGGGGGGGCCCGGATACGCAGTATTTT. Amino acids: CSARVLRGGPDTQYF.